This T cell receptor beta chain stems from a study of blood T cell repertoires in COVID-19. Study context: The United States, Italy and Spain supplied acute and convalescent COVID-19 samples. T cells, B-cell-depleted T cells, or PBMCs supplied cDNA or gDNA.

The sample holds a few counts of this clone. V trimming: 6 bases; J trimming: 4 bases; junction bases outside the gene matches: 4. This CDR3 is 12 amino acids long. Germline CDR1 and CDR2: SQVTM and ANQGSEA. Profiled with immunoSEQ multiplex PCR; TCRdb holds only in-frame clones, not every one. The sample shows about 200,000 clones, about 85% of them seen only once. This sequence joins TRBV29-1 and TRBJ2-3; 7 bases line up with TRBD1. The sample taken for sequencing was peripheral blood. The TCR was taken from an elderly woman with acute or convalescent COVID-19. DNA for the CDR3: TGCAGCGTCCACAGGGGAGCAGATACGCAGTATTTT. Translating it yields CSVHRGADTQYF.